This TCR beta chain appears in the sequencing data of a study of blood T cell repertoires in COVID-19. Study details: The analysed material was cDNA or gDNA that came from T cells, B-cell-depleted T cells, or PBMCs.

Trimming removed 4 bases from V and 5 bases from J, with 21 bases in between. Germline CDR1 is SGHVS and CDR2 is FNYEAQ. This CDR3 spans 17 amino acids. Assay: immunoSEQ multiplex PCR; the TCRdb copy retains only in-frame clones and omits some. The sample carries roughly 260,000 clones, about 88% recorded once. V gene TRBV7-6 combines with J gene TRBJ2-1; D might be TRBD2 (6 bases). The TCR was taken from a man between 60 and 75 years old who had recovered from COVID-19. Sequenced sample: peripheral blood. The chain's CDR3 is CASSSPGGRLTDNEQFF. CDR3 sequence (DNA): TGTGCCAGCAGCTCTCCCGGAGGGAGACTAACGGACAATGAGCAGTTCTTC.